A selection of T cell receptor beta chains follows, all from one sample in a study of cytomegalovirus exposure and HLA in healthy donors. The method was immunoSEQ multiplex PCR; TCRdb's version includes in-frame clones alone and lacks a portion of them. The table lists some 190,000 clones, around 80% of them singletons, with about 1.9% in the top ten. Sequenced: PBMCs. The receptors stem from a woman in her thirties in good health and CMV-seronegative. Each CDR3 is given with its conserved first and last residue. A D gene is named only where the DNA matches it firmly. Expanded clones are given a class, and other clones once, few, many or no size at all.

j_call d_call v_call clone_size cdr3_nt cdr3_aa
TRBJ1-1 - TRBV5-1 - TGCGCCAGCAGCTTGGAGGCGGGATACACTGAAGCTTTCTTT CASSLEAGYTEAFF
TRBJ1-1 TRBD1 TRBV5-8 few TGTGCCAGCAGCTCCGACAGGGTGGGGACTGAAGCTTTCTTT CASSSDRVGTEAFF
TRBJ2-7 TRBD1 TRBV11-2 few TGTGCCAGCAGCCCGCGGGACAGGGGCGACTACGAGCAGTACTTC CASSPRDRGDYEQYF
TRBJ2-2 - TRBV27 - TGTGCCAGCAGTTTACAGGGGTTAGCCGGGGAGCTGTTTTTT CASSLQGLAGELFF
TRBJ2-2 TRBD1 TRBV10-3 - TGTGCCGCCGGGACAGCCTATTCCGGGGAGCTGTTTTTT CAAGTAYSGELFF
TRBJ1-5 - TRBV27 few TGTGCCAGCAGTTTAGGAGGGACGCATCAGCCCCAGCATTTT CASSLGGTHQPQHF
TRBJ1-4 - TRBV19 - TGTGCCAGTAGTATTCAGGGCCCGAGCTTGAAACTGTTTTTT CASSIQGPSLKLFF
TRBJ1-1 TRBD1 TRBV5-1 - TGCGCCAGCAGCTGGGACAGGGTTGCTGAAGCTTTCTTT CASSWDRVAEAFF
TRBJ2-1 TRBD2 TRBV4-1 many TGCGCCAGCAGCCACGCCAGAGGCGGGGGGGACGGTGAGCAGTTCTTC CASSHARGGGDGEQFF
TRBJ2-7 - TRBV5-1 - TGCGCCAGCAGCTCCCGGACTACCTCCTACGAGCAGTACTTC CASSSRTTSYEQYF